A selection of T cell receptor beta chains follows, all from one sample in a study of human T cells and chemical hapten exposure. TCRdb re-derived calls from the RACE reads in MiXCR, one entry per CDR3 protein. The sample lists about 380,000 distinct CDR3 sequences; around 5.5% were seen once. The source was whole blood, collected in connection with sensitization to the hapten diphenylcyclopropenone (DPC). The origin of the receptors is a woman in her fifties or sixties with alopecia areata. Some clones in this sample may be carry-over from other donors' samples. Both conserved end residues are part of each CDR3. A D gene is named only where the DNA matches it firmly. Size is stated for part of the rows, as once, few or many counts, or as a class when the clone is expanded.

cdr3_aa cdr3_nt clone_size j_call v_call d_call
CASSSFQPGEKLFF TGTGCCAGCAGCTCTTTTCAACCGGGGGAAAAACTGTTTTTT once TRBJ1-4 TRBV7-9 -
CASSEAGDEQFF TGTGCCAGCAGTGAAGCGGGAGATGAGCAGTTCTTC many TRBJ2-1 TRBV6-2/TRBV6-3 TRBD2
CASSWGTGETGANVLTF TGTGCCAGCAGCTGGGGGACAGGGGAAACTGGGGCCAACGTCCTGACTTTC - TRBJ2-6 TRBV7-2 TRBD1
CATPGGLGTEAFF TGTGCCACCCCGGGAGGGTTGGGCACTGAAGCTTTCTTT - TRBJ1-1 TRBV2 -
CSATQGGSGRVTGELFF TGCAGTGCTACCCAAGGGGGTAGCGGGAGAGTTACCGGGGAGCTGTTTTTT - TRBJ2-2 TRBV20-1 TRBD2
CSARGGRGNTGELFF TGCAGTGCTAGGGGCGGCAGGGGGAACACCGGGGAGCTGTTTTTT many TRBJ2-2 TRBV20-1 -
CASSLVQLNTEAFF TGTGCCAGCAGTTTGGTTCAATTGAACACTGAAGCTTTCTTT many TRBJ1-1 TRBV28 -
CASSLAGVPYEQYF TGTGCCAGCAGTCTCGCCGGGGTCCCGTACGAGCAGTACTTC - TRBJ2-7 TRBV7-9 -
CASSQDATANEQFF TGCGCCAGCAGCCAAGATGCGACAGCTAATGAGCAGTTCTTC many TRBJ2-1 TRBV4-3 -
CASSSSGKIADTQYF TGTGCCAGCAGTTCTAGCGGGAAGATTGCAGATACGCAGTATTTT - TRBJ2-3 TRBV28 TRBD2
CAIREVPRDEQFF TGTGCCATCAGGGAGGTGCCACGGGATGAGCAGTTCTTC - TRBJ2-1 TRBV10-3 -
CASSATSGPYNEQFF TGTGCCAGCAGCGCCACTAGCGGGCCTTACAATGAGCAGTTCTTC - TRBJ2-1 TRBV7-2 TRBD2
CSARDLGGPNQPQHF TGCAGTGCTAGAGATCTAGGAGGACCCAATCAGCCCCAGCATTTT few TRBJ1-5 TRBV20-1 -
CASSSPSERSDSDTQYF TGTGCCAGCAGTTCTCCCTCCGAGCGCAGTGACTCCGATACGCAGTATTTT many TRBJ2-3 TRBV12-3/TRBV12-4 -
CASSQDRAGSNQPQHF TGTGCCAGCAGCCAGGACAGGGCCGGAAGCAATCAGCCCCAGCATTTT - TRBJ1-5 TRBV7-2 TRBD1
CASARRDTQYF TGTGCCAGCGCGAGAAGAGATACGCAGTATTTT many TRBJ2-3 TRBV3-1 -
CASNPTGGVETQYF TGTGCCAGCAACCCGACAGGGGGGGTTGAGACCCAGTACTTC many TRBJ2-5 TRBV28 TRBD1
CASSQEQLAGFYNEQFF TGTGCCAGCAGCCAAGAGCAACTAGCGGGATTCTACAATGAGCAGTTCTTC - TRBJ2-1 TRBV3-1 TRBD2
CSVGGMRDNEQFF TGCAGCGTTGGGGGAATGAGGGACAATGAGCAGTTCTTC many TRBJ2-1 TRBV29-1 -
CASRDRVSASSYNEQFF TGTGCCAGCAGGGACAGGGTTAGCGCGAGCTCCTACAATGAGCAGTTCTTC - TRBJ2-1 TRBV7-8 TRBD1
CASSFGYGTGIIPNYGYTF TGTGCCAGCAGTTTCGGATATGGGACAGGAATTATTCCTAACTATGGCTACACCTTC few TRBJ1-2 TRBV28 TRBD1
CSVEHSGLAEGEQYF TGCAGCGTTGAACATTCGGGACTAGCGGAGGGCGAGCAGTACTTC many TRBJ2-7 TRBV29-1 TRBD2
CASSRTQGAITEAFF TGTGCCAGCAGTAGAACCCAGGGGGCGATCACTGAAGCTTTCTTT many TRBJ1-1 TRBV28 TRBD1
CASSEDREADTQYF TGTGCCAGCAGTGAAGACAGAGAGGCGGATACGCAGTATTTT many TRBJ2-3 TRBV6-1 -
CASSFKNSDLVGANVLTF TGTGCCAGCAGTTTCAAGAACAGTGATCTGGTCGGGGCCAACGTCCTGACTTTC many TRBJ2-6 TRBV27 -
CATSSPGQGNEQFF TGTGCCACCAGCAGTCCGGGACAGGGCAATGAGCAGTTCTTC few TRBJ2-1 TRBV15 TRBD1
CASSRGGVAGELFF TGTGCCAGCAGCCGAGGAGGGGTTGCCGGGGAGCTGTTTTTT many TRBJ2-2 TRBV4-2 -
CASGGQNHGYTF TGCGCCAGCGGGGGACAGAATCATGGCTACACCTTC - TRBJ1-2 TRBV5-1 TRBD1
CASSLSRGNEQFF TGTGCCAGCAGCTTATCTCGCGGGAATGAGCAGTTCTTC many TRBJ2-1 TRBV5-1 -
CAWIANRGTGTYEQYF TGTGCCTGGATAGCAAATAGAGGGACAGGGACCTACGAGCAGTACTTC few TRBJ2-7 TRBV30 TRBD1
CASSNRDDTQYF TGTGCCAGCAGCAATCGGGACGATACGCAGTATTTT many TRBJ2-3 TRBV7-6 -
CASGLGIAGGAQETQYF TGTGCTAGTGGTTTGGGGATAGCGGGGGGGGCTCAAGAGACCCAGTACTTC many TRBJ2-5 TRBV12-5 TRBD2
CASSYGTGGGTEAFF TGTGCCAGCAGTTACGGAACAGGGGGTGGAACTGAAGCTTTCTTT - TRBJ1-1 TRBV6-6 TRBD1
CASSSSGGATEQYF TGTGCCAGCAGCTCCTCAGGGGGGGCGACCGAGCAGTACTTC - TRBJ2-7 TRBV7-3 -
CASSLGQTLYEQYF TGTGCCAGCAGCTTGGGACAGACGCTTTACGAGCAGTACTTC few TRBJ2-7 TRBV5-6 -